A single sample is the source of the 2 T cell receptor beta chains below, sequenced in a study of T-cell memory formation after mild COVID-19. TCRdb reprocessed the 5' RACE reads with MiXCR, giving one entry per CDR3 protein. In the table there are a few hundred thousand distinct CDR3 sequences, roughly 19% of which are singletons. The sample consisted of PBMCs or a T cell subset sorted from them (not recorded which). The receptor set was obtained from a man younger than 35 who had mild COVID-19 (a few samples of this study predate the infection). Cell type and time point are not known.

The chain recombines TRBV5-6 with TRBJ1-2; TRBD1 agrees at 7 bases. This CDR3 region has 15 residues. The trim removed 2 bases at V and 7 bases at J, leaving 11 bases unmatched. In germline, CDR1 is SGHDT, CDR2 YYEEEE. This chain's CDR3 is CASSLPRGDFGGYTF. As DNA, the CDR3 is TGTGCCAGCAGCTTACCCAGGGGGGATTTCGGTGGCTACACCTTC.

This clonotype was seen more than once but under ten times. CDR3 residues: CAISEPGQAPTDTQYF. The CDR3, as DNA: TGTGCCATCAGTGAGCCCGGACAGGCTCCCACAGATACGCAGTATTTT. The gene calls are TRBV10-3 and TRBJ2-3; TRBD1 matches 7 bases. V trimming: 2 bases; J trimming: 2 bases; junction bases outside the gene matches: 7. Germline V CDR1 and CDR2: ENHRY, SYGVKD. The CDR3 totals 16 residues.